The entry that follows covers one TCR beta chain sequence. This sample was taken from a study of blood T cell repertoires in COVID-19. The overall study: Whether acute or convalescent, the COVID-19 samples came from the United States, Italy and Spain.

This CDR3 comprises 13 residues. Deletions cut 4 bases from V and 5 bases from J, with 10 bases between. Germline CDR1 is MGHDK and CDR2 is SYGVNS. Per the original methods: How many nucleated cells were present was estimated from reference gene primer amplification. Using immunoSEQ multiplex PCR, the repertoire was profiled, and TCRdb retains in-frame clones only, with some absent. Clonal size and the V and J genes are those of that table, whereas D and trimming came from the DNA. The data contain 200,000 or so clones, about 88% of them singletons. The chain is built from TRBV25-1 and TRBJ2-3, with D possibly matching TRBD2 (5 bases). This clonotype originated in a man between 45 and 60 years old with COVID-19, enrolled during active disease. Sequenced sample: peripheral blood. CDR3 loop: CASSGLEGDTQYF. The CDR3 nucleotides read TGTGCCAGCAGTGGTCTAGAGGGAGATACGCAGTATTTT.